Detailed here is one T cell receptor (beta chain). Its antigen is unknown. Some clones are missing from TCRdb's copy, which holds only in-frame ones; the method was immunoSEQ multiplex PCR. The repertoire consists of 98,000 or so clones, with about 85% occurring once and the leading ten covering roughly 3%. This sample is drawn from a study of cytomegalovirus exposure and HLA in healthy donors. Study at large: The same platform as the 650 to 700 first-cohort repertoires was used for the roughly 130 validation repertoires, a later analysis reported.

Germline CDR1 and CDR2: MGHRA and YSYEKL. The ends were cut back, 3 bases at V and 2 bases at J, with 13 bases in the middle. The CDR3 consists of 15 residues. Study observations and caveats: Researchers counted around 150 TCR beta chains as cytomegalovirus-associated. Cytomegalovirus status was reportedly diagnosed by the classifier with high sensitivity and specificity.

The chain uses TRBV4-1 and TRBJ1-1; no clear D gene. This sequence was found in a woman in her late teens or twenties in good health and CMV-seronegative. Sequencing was performed on PBMCs. The CDR3 loop reads CASSQGSGLNTEAFF. The CDR3 DNA follows: TGCGCCAGCAGCCAGGGATCTGGACTTAACACTGAAGCTTTCTTT.